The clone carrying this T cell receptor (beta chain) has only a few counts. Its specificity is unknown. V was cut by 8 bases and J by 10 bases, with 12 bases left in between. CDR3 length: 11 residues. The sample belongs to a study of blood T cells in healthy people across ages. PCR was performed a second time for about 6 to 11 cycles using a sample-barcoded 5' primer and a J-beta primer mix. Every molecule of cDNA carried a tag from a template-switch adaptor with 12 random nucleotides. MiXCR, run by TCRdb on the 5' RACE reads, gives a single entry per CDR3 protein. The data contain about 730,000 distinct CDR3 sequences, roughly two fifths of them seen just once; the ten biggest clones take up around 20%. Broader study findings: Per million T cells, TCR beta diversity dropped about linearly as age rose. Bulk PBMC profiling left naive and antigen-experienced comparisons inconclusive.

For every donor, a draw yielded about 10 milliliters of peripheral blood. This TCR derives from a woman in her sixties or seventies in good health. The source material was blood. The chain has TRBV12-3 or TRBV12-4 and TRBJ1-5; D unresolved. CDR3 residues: CASWTSGPQHF. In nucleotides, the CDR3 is TGTGCCAGCTGGACTTCGGGACCCCAGCATTTT.